This record concerns one T cell receptor beta chain sequence. Its specificity is not known. This record comes from a study of CXCR3-negative and CXCR3-positive naive CD8 T cells. About the study: The dataset comprises about 135 million TRB reads in total, with about 1.5 +/- 0.3 million reads per library. Whole-study findings and limits: CXCR3-positive naive cells had more hydrophobic TRB CDR3s than CXCR3-negative naive cells. Naive subsets showed comparable surface CD5, and TCR interaction strength was also inferred from TRB CDR3 physicochemistry.

The CDR3 loop spans 13 amino acids. Germline CDR1 and CDR2: DFQATT and SNEGSKA (reference sequence). Naivety in CD8+ T cells corresponded to a CD45RO-CCR7+CD27+CD95- phenotype. The authors prepared UMI-labeled TRB cDNA libraries by 5' RACE. TCRdb reprocessed the 5' RACE reads, with one entry per CDR3 protein and no DNA. This sample's table reports around 90,000 distinct CDR3 sequences. The sample was naive CXCR3- CD8+ T cells from blood. Subset specified: CD45RO-CCR7+CD27+CD95- naive CD8+ T cells lacking CXCR3 (TNR3-). The rearrangement links TRBV20-1 to TRBJ2-2. This sequence originates from a human donor in good health. Some clones in this sample may be carry-over from other donors' samples. The CDR3 protein is CSARRVEAGELFF.